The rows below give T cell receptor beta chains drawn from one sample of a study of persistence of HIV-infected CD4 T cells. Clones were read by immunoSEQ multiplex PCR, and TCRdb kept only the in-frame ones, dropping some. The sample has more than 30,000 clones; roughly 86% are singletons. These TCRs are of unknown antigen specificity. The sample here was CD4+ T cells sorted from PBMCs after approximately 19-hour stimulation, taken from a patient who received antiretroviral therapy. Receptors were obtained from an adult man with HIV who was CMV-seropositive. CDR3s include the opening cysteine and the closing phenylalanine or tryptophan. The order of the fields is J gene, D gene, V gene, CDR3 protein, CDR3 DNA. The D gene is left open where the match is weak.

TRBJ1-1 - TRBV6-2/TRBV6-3 CASSFPRGGSSEAFF TGTGCCAGCAGTTTCCCCCGGGGGGGGAGCTCTGAAGCTTTCTTT
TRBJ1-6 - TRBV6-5 CASSYEHTLNSPLHF TGTGCCAGCAGTTACGAGCACACCCTTAATTCACCCCTCCACTTT
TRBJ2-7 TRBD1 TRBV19 CASSRTLGTGSTYEQYF TGTGCCAGTAGTCGCACTTTGGGGACAGGATCAACCTACGAGCAGTACTTC
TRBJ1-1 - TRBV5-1 CASSPGTLNTEAFF TGCGCCAGCAGCCCTGGGACACTGAACACTGAAGCTTTCTTT
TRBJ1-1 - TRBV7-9 CASSRARESTEAFF TGTGCCAGCAGCCGAGCCAGGGAGAGCACTGAAGCTTTCTTT
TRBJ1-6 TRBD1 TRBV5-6 CASSPDRVKSPLHF TGTGCCAGCAGCCCGGACAGGGTCAAATCACCCCTCCACTTT
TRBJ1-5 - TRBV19 CASSINLGSNQPQHF TGTGCCAGTAGTATAAACTTGGGTAGCAATCAGCCCCAGCATTTT
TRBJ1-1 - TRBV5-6 CASSSYTEAFF TGTGCCAGCAGCTCCTACACTGAAGCTTTCTTT
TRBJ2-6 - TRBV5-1 CASSLDGGASGANVLTF TGCGCCAGCAGCTTGGATGGGGGCGCCTCTGGGGCCAACGTCCTGACTTTC
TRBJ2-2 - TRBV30 CAWNINPNTGELFF TGTGCCTGGAATATTAACCCGAACACCGGGGAGCTGTTTTTT
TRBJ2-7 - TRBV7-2 CASSLAQSLGVSSYEQYF TGTGCCAGCAGCTTAGCGCAATCCCTAGGGGTTAGCTCCTACGAGCAGTACTTC
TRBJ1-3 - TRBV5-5 CASSISGGGNTIYF TGTGCCAGCAGCATAAGTGGGGGAGGAAACACCATATATTTT
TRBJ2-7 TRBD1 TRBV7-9 CASSLFRGAGGSYEQYF TGTGCCAGCAGCTTATTTCGGGGCGCAGGGGGTTCCTACGAGCAGTACTTC
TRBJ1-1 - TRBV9 CASSATGNTEAFF TGTGCCAGCAGCGCAACAGGGAACACTGAAGCTTTCTTT